Listed here are 12 T cell receptor beta chains from one sample, sequenced in a study of shared clonotypes between healthy human individuals. TCRdb's table, derived via immunoSEQ multiplex PCR, lists solely in-frame clones and lacks some. The top ten hold about 1.8% of the sample, which has roughly 700,000 clones, roughly 70% seen once. Sequenced material: memory CD4+ T cells sorted from blood. This sample's subset: CD45RA-negative fraction. These receptors came from a woman aged 25 to 39 in good health.

The rearrangement uses TRBV29-1 and TRBJ2-5, with D perhaps being TRBD1 or TRBD2 (5 bases each). CDR3 length: 15 amino acids. Germline values: CDR1 SQVTM, CDR2 ANQGSEA. Between the trimmed V and J ends, which lost 5 bases and 4 bases, there was a span of 20 bases. The CDR3 sequence is CSVLPLRDGGETQYF. CDR3 sequence (DNA): TGCAGCGTTCTACCCCTACGGGACGGCGGAGAGACCCAGTACTTC. Looking up the rest from reference TRBV29-1 and TRBJ2-5 gives the full variable domain: SAVISQKPSRDICQRGTSLTIQCQVDSQVTMMFWYRQQPGQSLTLIATANQGSEATYESGFVIDKFPISRPNLTFSTLTVSNMSPEDSSIYLCSVLPLRDGGETQYFGPGTRLLVL.

The V gene is TRBV2, the J gene TRBJ2-1; no reliable D call. Germline CDR1 and CDR2: SNHLY and FYNNEI. V was trimmed by 4 bases and J by 8 bases, leaving 12 bases between them. The CDR3 is made up of 13 amino acids. The CDR3 nucleotides are TGTGCCAGCAGTGTGGGCTTCATCGATGAGCAGTTCTTC. Protein: CASSVGFIDEQFF.

The V and J genes are TRBV27 and TRBJ1-4; D is undetermined. This CDR3 comprises 15 residues. The germline V gene has CDR1 MNHEY and CDR2 SMNVEV (reference sequence). V was shortened by 6 bases and J by 0 bases, with 11 bases between the two germline ends. The CDR3 sequence: CASSRKLATNEKLFF. DNA of the CDR3: TGTGCCAGCAGCCGCAAGTTGGCAACTAATGAAAAACTGTTTTTT.

The V gene is TRBV6-1, the J gene TRBJ1-4, with unresolved D. The length of the CDR3 is 15 residues. Deletions cut 6 bases from V and 4 bases from J, with 15 bases between. The V gene's germline CDR1 is MNHNS and CDR2 SASEGT. CDR3 sequence (DNA): TGTGCCAGCAGAGACCGAACCCACTTTAATGAAAAACTGTTTTTT. As protein: CASRDRTHFNEKLFF.

This clone was detected a few times. The genes are TRBV18 and TRBJ1-2; tentatively, D is TRBD1 (6 bases). The CDR3 is 13 amino acids. Germline CDR1 is KGHSH and CDR2 is LQKENI. The V end was cut by 6 bases, the J end by 3 bases, with 11 bases between. In DNA, the CDR3 is TGTGCCAGCTCTCGGGACACCTACTATGGCTACACCTTC. This translates into CASSRDTYYGYTF.

This rearrangement joins TRBV18 to TRBJ1-2, with 8 bases lining up with TRBD1. J lost 4 bases, V lost 2 bases, and 3 bases had no gene match. There are 14 residues in the CDR3. Germline V gene lookup returns CDR1 KGHSH and CDR2 LQKENI. The CDR3 DNA follows: TGTGCCAGCTCACCAGATGGACAGGGCTATGGCTACACCTTC. Its translation: CASSPDGQGYGYTF.

The chain recombines TRBV19 with TRBJ1-5; D is undetermined. The CDR3 loop spans 14 amino acids. Trimming took 3 bases from V and 2 from J, leaving 8 bases between them. The germline V gene has CDR1 LNHDA and CDR2 SQIVND (reference sequence). CDR3 protein: CASSIERGNQPQHF. Written as DNA, the CDR3 is TGTGCCAGTAGTATCGAACGAGGCAATCAGCCCCAGCATTTT.

The chain combines TRBV11-2 with TRBJ2-7; 9 positions match TRBD2. V was pared by 5 bases and J by 4 bases, with 18 bases of the junction left unmatched. Germline V gene data show CDR1 as SGHAT and CDR2 as FQNNGV. This CDR3 is 18 amino acids long. CDR3 DNA: TGTGCCAGCAGCCTGACTGGCGGGGGGGCTAGCGGGACTTACGAGCAGTACTTC. Translating it yields CASSLTGGGASGTYEQYF.

In DNA form, the CDR3 reads TGTGCTAGTGGTTTCAGGGATACGCAGTATTTT. Its translation is CASGFRDTQYF. The genes are TRBV12-5 and TRBJ2-3; D gene unclear. Germline V gene data show CDR1 as LGHNT and CDR2 as FRNRAP. The CDR3 is 11 residues long. Trimming shortened V by 3 bases and J by 6 bases, and 4 bases separated the two germline ends.

This chain joins TRBV6-6 and TRBJ1-2, with D possibly matching TRBD1 (5 bases). CDR1 is MNHNY and CDR2 is SVGAGI in the germline V gene (reference sequence). This CDR3 is built from 16 residues. Trimming took off 0 bases at V and 10 bases at J, with 21 bases between the two ends. The CDR3 nucleotides are TGTGCCAGCAGTTACTCGACTAGTGGGGGGAATCGAGACTACACCTTC. Residues: CASSYSTSGGNRDYTF.

This chain links TRBV2 with TRBJ1-5; D may be TRBD1 (5 bases). V shed 2 bases and J shed 8 bases, with 16 bases lying between them. CDR1 and CDR2 from the germline V gene are SNHLY and FYNNEI. The length of the CDR3 is 15 residues. CDR3 protein: CASSEFGQGLKPQHF. For the CDR3, the DNA is TGTGCCAGCAGTGAATTTGGGCAGGGTCTGAAGCCCCAGCATTTT.

The chain joins TRBV9 to TRBJ1-2; 7 bases map to TRBD1. CDR3 size: 14 residues. Germline CDR1 SGDLS, CDR2 YYNGEE. The junction had 4 bases not matched to a gene; V was cut back by 0 bases and J by 5 bases. The CDR3 DNA reads TGTGCCAGCAGCGTAGGGACAGGCTCTTATGGCTACACCTTC. It yields the protein CASSVGTGSYGYTF.